This record looks at one T cell receptor (beta chain) sequence and its context. The CDR3 extends over 14 amino acids. Germline CDR1 reads SGHTA; CDR2 reads FQGNSA. Trimming stripped 1 base from V and 8 bases from J, with 15 bases between. Unique molecular identifiers featured in how the TCRbeta library was prepared. TCRdb passed the PCR reads through MiXCR, listing each CDR3 protein once. Among around 200,000 distinct CDR3 sequences listed, approximately 8.4% were seen once. The data were taken from a study of T-cell reconstitution after alpha-beta-depleted transplantation in children. This material consisted of PBMCs, mostly from graft donor cells, taken 360 days after TCRalphabeta/CD19-depleted stem cell transplant. This TCR derives from a male patient between 2 and 15 years old who had a stem cell transplant for acute myeloid leukemia, so the T cells may come from the graft donor. The chain uses TRBV7-2 and TRBJ2-7; a weak D match, TRBD2 (6 bases). Here the CDR3 DNA reads TGTGCCAGCAGCTTAGATTCGGGAGCAGTAAAGCAGTACTTC. Translation gives CASSLDSGAVKQYF. The entire variable domain, with the rest obtained from reference TRBV7-2 and TRBJ2-7, is as follows: GAGVSQSPSNKVTEKGKDVELRCDPISGHTALYWYRQSLGQGLEFLIYFQGNSAPDKSGLPSDRFSAERTGGSVSTLTIQRTQQEDSAVYLCASSLDSGAVKQYFGPGTRLTVT.